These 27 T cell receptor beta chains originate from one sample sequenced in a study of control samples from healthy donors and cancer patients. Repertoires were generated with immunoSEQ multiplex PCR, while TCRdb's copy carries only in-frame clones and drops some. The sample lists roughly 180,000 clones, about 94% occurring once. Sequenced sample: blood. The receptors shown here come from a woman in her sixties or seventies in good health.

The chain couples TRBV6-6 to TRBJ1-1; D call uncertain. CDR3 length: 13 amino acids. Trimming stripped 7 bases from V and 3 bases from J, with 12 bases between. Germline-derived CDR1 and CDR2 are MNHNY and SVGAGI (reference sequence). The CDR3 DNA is TGTGCCAGCACCCTACCGAGGGACACTGAAGCTTTCTTT. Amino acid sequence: CASTLPRDTEAFF.

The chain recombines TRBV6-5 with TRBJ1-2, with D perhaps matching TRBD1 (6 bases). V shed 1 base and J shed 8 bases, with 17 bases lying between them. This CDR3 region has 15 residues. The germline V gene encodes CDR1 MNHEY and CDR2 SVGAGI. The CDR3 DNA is TGTGCCAGCAGTTACTGGGGGGCGCCGGGTGTAGGCTACACCTTC. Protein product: CASSYWGAPGVGYTF.

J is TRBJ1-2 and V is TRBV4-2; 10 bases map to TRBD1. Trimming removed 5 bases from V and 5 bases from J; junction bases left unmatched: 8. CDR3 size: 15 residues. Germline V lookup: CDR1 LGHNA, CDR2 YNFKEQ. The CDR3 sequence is CASSSDRGRHYGYTF. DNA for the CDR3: TGTGCCAGCAGCAGTGACAGGGGGCGTCATTATGGCTACACCTTC.

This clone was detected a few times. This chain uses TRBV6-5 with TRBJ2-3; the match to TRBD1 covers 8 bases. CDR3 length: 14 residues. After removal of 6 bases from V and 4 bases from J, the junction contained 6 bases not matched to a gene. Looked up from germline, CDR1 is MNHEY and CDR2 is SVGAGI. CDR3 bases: TGTGCCAGCAGACCTCCAGGGGGCGCAGATACGCAGTATTTT. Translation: CASRPPGGADTQYF.

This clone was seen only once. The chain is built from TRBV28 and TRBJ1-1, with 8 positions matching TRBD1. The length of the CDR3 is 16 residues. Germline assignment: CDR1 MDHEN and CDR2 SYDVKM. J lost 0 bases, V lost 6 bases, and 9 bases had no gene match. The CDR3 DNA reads TGTGCCAGCAGAGGGGGACAGGAGGGCATGAACACTGAAGCTTTCTTT. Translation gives CASRGGQEGMNTEAFF.

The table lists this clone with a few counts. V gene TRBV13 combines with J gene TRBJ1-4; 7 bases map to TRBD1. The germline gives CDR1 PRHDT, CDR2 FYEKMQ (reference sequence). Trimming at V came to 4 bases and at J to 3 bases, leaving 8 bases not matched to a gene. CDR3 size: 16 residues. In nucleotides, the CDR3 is TGTGCCAGCAGCTCAACCGACAGGGATGCTAATGAAAAACTGTTTTTT. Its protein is CASSSTDRDANEKLFF.

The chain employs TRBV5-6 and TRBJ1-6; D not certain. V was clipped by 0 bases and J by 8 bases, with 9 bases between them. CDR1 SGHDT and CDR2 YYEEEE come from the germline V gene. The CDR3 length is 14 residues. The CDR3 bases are TGTGCCAGCAGCTTGGGTATGAGTGATTCACCCCTCCACTTT. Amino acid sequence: CASSLGMSDSPLHF. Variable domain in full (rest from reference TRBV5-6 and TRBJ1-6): DAGVTQSPTHLIKTRGQQVTLRCSPKSGHDTVSWYQQALGQGPQFIFQYYEEEERQRGNFPDRFSGHQFPNYSSELNVNALLLGDSALYLCASSLGMSDSPLHFGNGTRLTVT.

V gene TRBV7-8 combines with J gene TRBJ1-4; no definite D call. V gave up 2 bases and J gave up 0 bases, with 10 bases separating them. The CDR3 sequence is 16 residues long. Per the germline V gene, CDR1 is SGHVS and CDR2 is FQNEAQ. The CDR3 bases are TGTGCCAGCAGCTTAAATGGTGCAGCAACTAATGAAAAACTGTTTTTT. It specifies CASSLNGAATNEKLFF.

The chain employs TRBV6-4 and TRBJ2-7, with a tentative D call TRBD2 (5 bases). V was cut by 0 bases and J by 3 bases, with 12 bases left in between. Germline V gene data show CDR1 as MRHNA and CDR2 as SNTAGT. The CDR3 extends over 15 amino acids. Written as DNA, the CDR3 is TGTGCCAGCAGTGACTCGGAGGATCGTGACTACGAGCAGTACTTC. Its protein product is CASSDSEDRDYEQYF.

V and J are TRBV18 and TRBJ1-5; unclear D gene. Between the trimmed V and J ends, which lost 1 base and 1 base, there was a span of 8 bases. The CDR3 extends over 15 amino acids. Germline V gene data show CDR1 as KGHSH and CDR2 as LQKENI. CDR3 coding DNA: TGTGCCAGCTCACCACAAGAGGAAAGCAATCAGCCCCAGCATTTT. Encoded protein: CASSPQEESNQPQHF.

CDR3 in amino acids: CASSSPSLVPDTQYF. CDR3 in DNA: TGTGCCAGCAGCTCCCCGTCCCTAGTCCCAGATACGCAGTATTTT. This chain joins TRBV7-2 and TRBJ2-3; D is unresolved. Trimming removed 4 bases at V and 4 bases at J, with 15 bases between. The CDR3 length is 15 residues. Germline lookup yields CDR1 SGHTA and CDR2 FQGNSA.

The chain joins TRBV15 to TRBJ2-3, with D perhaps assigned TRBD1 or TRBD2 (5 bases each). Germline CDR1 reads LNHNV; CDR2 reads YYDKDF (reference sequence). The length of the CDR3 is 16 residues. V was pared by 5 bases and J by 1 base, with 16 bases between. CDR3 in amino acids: CATSWGPSTGTDTQYF. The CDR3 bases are TGTGCCACCAGCTGGGGACCGTCAACCGGCACAGATACGCAGTATTTT.

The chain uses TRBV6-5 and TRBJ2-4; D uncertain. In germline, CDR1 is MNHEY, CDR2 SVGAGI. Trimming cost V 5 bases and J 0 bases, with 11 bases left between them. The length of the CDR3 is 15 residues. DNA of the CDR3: TGTGCCAGCAGTACGACATTCCTAGCCAAAAACATTCAGTACTTC. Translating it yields CASSTTFLAKNIQYF.

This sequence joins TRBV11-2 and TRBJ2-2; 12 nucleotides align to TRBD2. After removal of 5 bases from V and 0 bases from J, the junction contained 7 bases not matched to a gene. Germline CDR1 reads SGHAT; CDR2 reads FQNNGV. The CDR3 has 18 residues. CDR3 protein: CASSPRLAGASNTGELFF. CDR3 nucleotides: TGTGCCAGCAGCCCCAGACTAGCGGGGGCCTCGAACACCGGGGAGCTGTTTTTT.

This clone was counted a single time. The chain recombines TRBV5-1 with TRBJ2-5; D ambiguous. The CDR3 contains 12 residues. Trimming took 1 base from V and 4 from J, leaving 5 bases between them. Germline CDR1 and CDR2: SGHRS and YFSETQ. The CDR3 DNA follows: TGCGCCAGCAGCTTGTCCGCAGAGACCCAGTACTTC. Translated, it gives CASSLSAETQYF.

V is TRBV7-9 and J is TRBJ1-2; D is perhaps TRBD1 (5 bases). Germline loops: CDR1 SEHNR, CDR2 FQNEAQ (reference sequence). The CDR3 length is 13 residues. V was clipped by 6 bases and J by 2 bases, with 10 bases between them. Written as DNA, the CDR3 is TGTGCCAGCAGTTACGGGACGAACTATGGCTACACCTTC. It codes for CASSYGTNYGYTF.

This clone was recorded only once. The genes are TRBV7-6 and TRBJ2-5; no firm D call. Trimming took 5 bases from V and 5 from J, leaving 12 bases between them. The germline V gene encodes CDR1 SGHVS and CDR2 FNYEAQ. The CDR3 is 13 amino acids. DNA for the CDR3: TGTGCCAGCAGCCTACGATTCGCTGAGACCCAGTACTTC. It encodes CASSLRFAETQYF.

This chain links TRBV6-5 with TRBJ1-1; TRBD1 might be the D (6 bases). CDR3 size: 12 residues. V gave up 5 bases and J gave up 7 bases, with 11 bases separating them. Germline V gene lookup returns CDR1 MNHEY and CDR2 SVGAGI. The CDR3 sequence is CASSTGSSEAFF. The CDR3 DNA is TGTGCCAGCAGTACAGGGAGTAGTGAAGCTTTCTTT.

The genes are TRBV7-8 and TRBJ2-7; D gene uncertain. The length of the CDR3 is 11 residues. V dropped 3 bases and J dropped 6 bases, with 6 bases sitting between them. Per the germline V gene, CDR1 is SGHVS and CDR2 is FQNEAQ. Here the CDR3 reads CASSFKGEQYF. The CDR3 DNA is TGTGCCAGCAGCTTTAAAGGCGAGCAGTACTTC.

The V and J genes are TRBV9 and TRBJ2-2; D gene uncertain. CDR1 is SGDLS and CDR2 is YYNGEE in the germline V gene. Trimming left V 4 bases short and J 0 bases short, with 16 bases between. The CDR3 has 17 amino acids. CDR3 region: CASSPRRGRTNTGELFF. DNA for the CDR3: TGTGCCAGCAGCCCCCGTAGAGGCAGGACGAACACCGGGGAGCTGTTTTTT.

CDR3 region: CASSLAGADYEQYF. The CDR3 region has the DNA TGTGCCAGCAGCTTGGCCGGGGCCGACTACGAGCAGTACTTC. The rearrangement joins TRBV5-4 to TRBJ2-7; D tentatively fits TRBD1 or TRBD2 (5 bases each). The CDR3 loop spans 14 amino acids. Germline V CDR1 and CDR2: SGHNT, YYREEE (reference sequence). V lost 0 bases, J lost 3 bases, and 10 bases lay in between.

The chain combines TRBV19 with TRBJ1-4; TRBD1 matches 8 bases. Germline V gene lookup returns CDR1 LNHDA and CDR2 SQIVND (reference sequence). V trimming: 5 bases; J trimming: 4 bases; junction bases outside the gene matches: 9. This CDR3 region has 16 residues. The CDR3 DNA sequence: TGTGCCAGTAGTTTTGACAGGGGTGTCGATAATGAAAAACTGTTTTTT. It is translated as CASSFDRGVDNEKLFF.

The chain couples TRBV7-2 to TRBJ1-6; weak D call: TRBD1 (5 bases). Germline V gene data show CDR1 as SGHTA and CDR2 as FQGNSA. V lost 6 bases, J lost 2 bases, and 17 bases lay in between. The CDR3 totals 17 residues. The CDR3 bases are TGTGCCAGCAGGACGTCATCCGGGGCTACCTATAATTCACCCCTCCACTTT. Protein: CASRTSSGATYNSPLHF.

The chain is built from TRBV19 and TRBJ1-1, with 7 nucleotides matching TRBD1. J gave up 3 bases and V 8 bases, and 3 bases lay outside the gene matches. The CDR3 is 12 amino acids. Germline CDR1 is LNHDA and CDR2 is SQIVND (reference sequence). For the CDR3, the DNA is TGTGCCAGTCGACAGGGATACACTGAAGCTTTCTTT. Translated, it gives CASRQGYTEAFF.

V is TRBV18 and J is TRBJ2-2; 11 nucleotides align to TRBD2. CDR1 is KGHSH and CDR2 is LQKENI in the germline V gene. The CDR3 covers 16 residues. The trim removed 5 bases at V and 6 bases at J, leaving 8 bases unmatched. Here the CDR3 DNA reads TGTGCCAGCTCAACACAGACTAGCGGGATTTCCGGGGAGCTGTTTTTT. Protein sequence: CASSTQTSGISGELFF.

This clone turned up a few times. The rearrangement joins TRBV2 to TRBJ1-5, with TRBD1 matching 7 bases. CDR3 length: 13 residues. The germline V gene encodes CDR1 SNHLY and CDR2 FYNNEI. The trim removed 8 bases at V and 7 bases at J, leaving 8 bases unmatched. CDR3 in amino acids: CASSRGGRQPQHF. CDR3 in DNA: TGTGCCAGCTCGAGAGGGGGCAGGCAGCCCCAGCATTTT.

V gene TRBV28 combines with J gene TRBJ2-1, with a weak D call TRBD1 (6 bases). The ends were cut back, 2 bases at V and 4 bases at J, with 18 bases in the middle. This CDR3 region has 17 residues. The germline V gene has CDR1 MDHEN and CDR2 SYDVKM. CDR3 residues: CASSLRVQGRRYNEQFF. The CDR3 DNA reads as TGTGCCAGCAGTTTAAGGGTGCAGGGGCGTCGATACAATGAGCAGTTCTTC.